This T cell receptor (beta chain) stems from a study of Tregs in tolerant kidney transplant recipients (dated by TCRdb to the late 2010s). Broadly, across the study: Related donors were used in the transplants with nonmyeloablative bone marrow transplantation, and mixed chimerism was transient in the human trials. The study used TCRbeta sequencing to identify donor-specific regulatory T cells before combined kidney and bone marrow transplantation, then tracked those cells after transplant.

For TCRbeta CDR3 sequencing, genomic DNA was extracted from sorted cells using the QIAGEN DNeasy Blood and Tissue Kit. High-throughput TCRbeta CDR3 sequencing, including PCR amplification with bias correction and internal controls, was performed commercially through immunoSEQ. From the authors' description of their analysis: Unique productive TCRbeta sequences were defined by CDR3 nucleotide sequence when primers matched and otherwise by CDR3 amino acid sequence together with Vbeta and Jbeta genes. As a correction for sorting error, sequences shared between sorted populations at a frequency ratio of 2:1 or less were discarded, and the remaining shared sequences were assigned to the higher population. A sequence counted as donor-reactive if, in CFSE-low cells, the sequence had a frequency of at least 0.01% and was expanded at least 5-fold compared with unstimulated cells. Repertoire divergence was quantified by Jensen-Shannon divergence calculated from the top 100 TCRbeta sequences ranked by frequency. For samples with multiple sequencing runs, sorting error was corrected separately for each run before the runs were pooled. In its TCRdb copy, this immuneACCESS table keeps in-frame sequences only and misses some clones. Where compared with another copy, unresolved V genes explain less than half of these, and the others have no known cause. From that table come the V and J calls and clone size; the DNA was used to work out D and trimming. This sample lists about 94,000 clones; 93% were detected once. The ten largest clones capture 0.46% of the sample.

The germline ends are 15 bases apart after V is trimmed by 5 bases and J by 2 bases. CDR1 is given as MGHRA and CDR2 as YSYEKL, both from the germline V gene. From its cysteine to its phenylalanine, the CDR3 spans 15 amino acids. Only the CDR3 DNA is retained, 45 bases long and in frame from the first base. The time point label, as the study defines it: blood sample drawn before combined kidney and bone marrow transplant. Thawed PBMCs were FACS-sorted into unstimulated Tregs (CD4+CD25+CD127-), CD4+ non-Tregs (CD4+CD25-), CD4 cells and CD8 cells. The patients were 4 recipients of combined kidney and bone marrow transplants from the ITN036ST trial, and samples were available only for these trial subjects. Healthy control blood was processed by Ficoll density gradient to PBMCs and cryopreserved; patient PBMCs were collected before and after transplant. As to this clone: The specificity of this receptor is unknown. No clone much larger than this one lies a single base away; base qualities are absent.

General findings and caveats noted by the study authors: PCR primers changed over time for some patients, so nucleotide-level comparison across those patients' samples was not possible. Biological reproducibility was not directly assessed, although technical replication error appeared to be minimal. Donor-specific Treg expansion exceeded global Treg expansion in tolerant patients, suggesting antigen-driven rather than nonspecific expansion. Expanding Tregs with activated donor B cells appeared to identify the most biologically relevant and donor-specific TCRbeta repertoire. The study was limited by small patient numbers, and the findings need validation in larger populations and under other immunosuppression protocols.

The source of this sequence is a human donor who received a combined kidney and bone marrow transplant. Sequenced here: CD4+ T cells from blood, sampled before the transplant. The chain is encoded by TRBV4-1 joined to TRBJ1-1; the D gene is unclear. The CDR3 region reads CASSYPGRPNTEAFF. The nucleotide sequence is TGCGCCAGCAGCTACCCGGGAAGGCCTAACACTGAAGCTTTCTTT.